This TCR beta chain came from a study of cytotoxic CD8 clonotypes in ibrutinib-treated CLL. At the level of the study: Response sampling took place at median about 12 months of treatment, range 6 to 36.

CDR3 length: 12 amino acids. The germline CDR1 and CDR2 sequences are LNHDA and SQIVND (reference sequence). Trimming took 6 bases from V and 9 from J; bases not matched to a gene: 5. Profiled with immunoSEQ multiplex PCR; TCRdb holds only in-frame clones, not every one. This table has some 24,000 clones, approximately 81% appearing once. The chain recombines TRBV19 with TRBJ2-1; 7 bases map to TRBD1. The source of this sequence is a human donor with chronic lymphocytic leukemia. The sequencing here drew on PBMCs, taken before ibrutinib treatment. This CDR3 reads CASSRPGGEQFF. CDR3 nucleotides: TGTGCCAGTAGCCGCCCAGGGGGTGAGCAGTTCTTC.